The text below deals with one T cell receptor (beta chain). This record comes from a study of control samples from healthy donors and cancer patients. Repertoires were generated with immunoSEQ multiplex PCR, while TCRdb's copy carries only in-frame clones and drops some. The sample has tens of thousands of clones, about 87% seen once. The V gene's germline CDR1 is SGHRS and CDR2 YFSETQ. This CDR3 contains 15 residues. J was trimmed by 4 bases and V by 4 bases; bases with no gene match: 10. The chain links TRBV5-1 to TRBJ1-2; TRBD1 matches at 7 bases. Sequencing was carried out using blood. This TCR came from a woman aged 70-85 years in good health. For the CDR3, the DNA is TGCGCCAGCAGCCCACGGGACAGATCGGGCTATGGCTACACCTTC. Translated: CASSPRDRSGYGYTF. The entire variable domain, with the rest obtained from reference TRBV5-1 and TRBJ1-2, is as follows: KAGVTQTPRYLIKTRGQQVTLSCSPISGHRSVSWYQQTPGQGLQFLFEYFSETQRNKGNFPGRFSGRQFSNSRSEMNVSTLELGDSALYLCASSPRDRSGYGYTFGSGTRLTVV.